Each of the 3 T cell receptor beta chains below was sequenced from the same sample in a study of graft-versus-host responses after intestinal transplantation. Assay: immunoSEQ multiplex PCR; the TCRdb copy retains only in-frame clones and omits some. The sample consists of 25,000 to 35,000 clones, approximately 93% of them appearing once. Here the sequenced sample was PBMCs, taken approximately 69 days after intestinal transplant. These receptors were taken from a human patient who received an intestinal transplant, so some T cells may come from the graft donor.

This CDR3 reads CASSSQVFSPLHF. In DNA form, the CDR3 reads TGTGCCAGCAGTTCGCAGGTGTTTTCACCCCTCCACTTT. This rearrangement joins TRBV27 to TRBJ1-6; D not resolved. V lost 4 bases to trimming and J lost 9 bases, with 10 bases between them. Germline CDR1 and CDR2: MNHEY and SMNVEV (reference sequence). This CDR3 contains 13 residues.

V and J are TRBV10-3 and TRBJ2-7; D call uncertain. Germline-derived CDR1 and CDR2 are ENHRY and SYGVKD. Trimming shortened V by 2 bases and J by 5 bases, and 7 bases separated the two germline ends. The CDR3 is 12 residues long. CDR3 amino acids: CAISELRHEQYF. Here the CDR3 DNA reads TGTGCCATCAGTGAGCTTCGCCACGAGCAGTACTTC.

This sequence joins TRBV5-6 and TRBJ2-3; 7 bases map to TRBD2. Germline assignment: CDR1 SGHDT and CDR2 YYEEEE. V was pared by 0 bases and J by 1 base, with 8 bases of the junction left unmatched. The CDR3 consists of 17 residues. The CDR3 here is CASSLGGQRGGTDTQYF. The CDR3 DNA follows: TGTGCCAGCAGCTTGGGGGGCCAGCGGGGCGGCACAGATACGCAGTATTTT. The full variable domain, completed using reference TRBV5-6 and TRBJ2-3, is DAGVTQSPTHLIKTRGQQVTLRCSPKSGHDTVSWYQQALGQGPQFIFQYYEEEERQRGNFPDRFSGHQFPNYSSELNVNALLLGDSALYLCASSLGGQRGGTDTQYFGPGTRLTVL.